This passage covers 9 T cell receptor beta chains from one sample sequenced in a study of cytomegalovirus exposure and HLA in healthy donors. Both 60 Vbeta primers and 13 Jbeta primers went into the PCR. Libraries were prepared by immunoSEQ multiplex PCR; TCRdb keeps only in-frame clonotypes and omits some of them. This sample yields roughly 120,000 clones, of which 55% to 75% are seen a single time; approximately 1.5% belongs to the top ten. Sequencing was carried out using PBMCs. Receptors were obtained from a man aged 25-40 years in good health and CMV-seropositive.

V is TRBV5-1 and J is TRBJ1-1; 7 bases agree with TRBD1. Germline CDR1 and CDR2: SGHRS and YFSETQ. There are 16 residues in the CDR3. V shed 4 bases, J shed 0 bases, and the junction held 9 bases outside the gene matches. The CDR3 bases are TGCGCCAGCAGCGCGGCGACAGGGACAATGAACACTGAAGCTTTCTTT. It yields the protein CASSAATGTMNTEAFF. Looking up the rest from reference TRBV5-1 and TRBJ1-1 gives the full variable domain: KAGVTQTPRYLIKTRGQQVTLSCSPISGHRSVSWYQQTPGQGLQFLFEYFSETQRNKGNFPGRFSGRQFSNSRSEMNVSTLELGDSALYLCASSAATGTMNTEAFFGQGTRLTVV.

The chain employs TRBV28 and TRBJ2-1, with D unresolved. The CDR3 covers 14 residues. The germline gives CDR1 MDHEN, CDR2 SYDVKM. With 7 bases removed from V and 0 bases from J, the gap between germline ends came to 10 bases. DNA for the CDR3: TGTGCCAGCATCGACCTAGACTCCTACAATGAGCAGTTCTTC. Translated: CASIDLDSYNEQFF.

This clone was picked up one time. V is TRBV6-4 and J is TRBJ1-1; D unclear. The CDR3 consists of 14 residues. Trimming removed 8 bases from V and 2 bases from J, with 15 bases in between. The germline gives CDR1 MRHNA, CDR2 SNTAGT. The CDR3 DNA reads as TGTGCCAGCCGCTATTCATCCGCAAACACTGAAGCTTTCTTT. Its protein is CASRYSSANTEAFF.

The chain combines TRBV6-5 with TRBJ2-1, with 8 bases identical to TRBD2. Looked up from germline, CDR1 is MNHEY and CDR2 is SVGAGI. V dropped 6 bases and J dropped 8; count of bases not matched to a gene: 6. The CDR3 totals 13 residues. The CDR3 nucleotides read TGTGCCAGCAGCTTACTAGCGGACGATGAGCAGTTCTTC. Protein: CASSLLADDEQFF.

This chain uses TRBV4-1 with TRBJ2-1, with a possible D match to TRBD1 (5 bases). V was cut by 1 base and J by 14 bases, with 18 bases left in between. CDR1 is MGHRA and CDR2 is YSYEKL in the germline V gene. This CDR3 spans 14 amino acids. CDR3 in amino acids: CASSQVAQGPPEFF. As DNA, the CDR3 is TGCGCCAGCAGCCAAGTGGCCCAGGGCCCCCCGGAGTTCTTC.

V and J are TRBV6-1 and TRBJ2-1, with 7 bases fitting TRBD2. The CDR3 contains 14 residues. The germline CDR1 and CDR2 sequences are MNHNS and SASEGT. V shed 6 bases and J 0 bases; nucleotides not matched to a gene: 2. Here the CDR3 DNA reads TGTGCCAGCAGCCTAGCGGCCTCCTACAATGAGCAGTTCTTC. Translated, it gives CASSLAASYNEQFF.

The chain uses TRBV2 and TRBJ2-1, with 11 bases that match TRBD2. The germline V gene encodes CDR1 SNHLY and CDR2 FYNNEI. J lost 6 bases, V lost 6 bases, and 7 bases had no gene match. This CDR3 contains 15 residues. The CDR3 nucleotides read TGTGCCAGCAGACGTACTAGCGGGAGTGGCAATGAGCAGTTCTTC. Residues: CASRRTSGSGNEQFF.

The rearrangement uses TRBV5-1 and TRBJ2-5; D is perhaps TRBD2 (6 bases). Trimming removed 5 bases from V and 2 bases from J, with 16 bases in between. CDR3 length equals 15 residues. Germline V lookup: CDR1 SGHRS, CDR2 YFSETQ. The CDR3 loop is CASRGGALAQETQYF. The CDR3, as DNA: TGCGCCAGCAGAGGAGGGGCCCTCGCGCAAGAGACCCAGTACTTC.

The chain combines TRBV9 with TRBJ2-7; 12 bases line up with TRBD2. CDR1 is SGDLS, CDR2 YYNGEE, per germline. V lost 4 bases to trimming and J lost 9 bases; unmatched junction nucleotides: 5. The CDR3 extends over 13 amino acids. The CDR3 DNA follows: TGTGCCAGCAGCCGACTAGCGGGAGAAGGGCAGTACTTC. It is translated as CASSRLAGEGQYF.